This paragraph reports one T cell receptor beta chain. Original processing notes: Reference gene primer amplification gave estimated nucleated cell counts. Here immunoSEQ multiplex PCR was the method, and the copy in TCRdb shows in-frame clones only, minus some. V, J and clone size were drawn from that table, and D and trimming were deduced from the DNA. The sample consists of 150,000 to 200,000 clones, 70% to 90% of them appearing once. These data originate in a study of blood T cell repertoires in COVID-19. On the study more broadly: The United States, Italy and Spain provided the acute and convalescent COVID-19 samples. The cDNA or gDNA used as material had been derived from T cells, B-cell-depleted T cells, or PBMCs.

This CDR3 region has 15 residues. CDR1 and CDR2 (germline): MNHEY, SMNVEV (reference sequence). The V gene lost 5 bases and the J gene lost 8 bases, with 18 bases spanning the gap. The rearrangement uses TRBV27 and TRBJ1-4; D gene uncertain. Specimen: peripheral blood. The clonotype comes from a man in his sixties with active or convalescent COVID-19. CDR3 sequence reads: CASSLIRGWNEKLFF. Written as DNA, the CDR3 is TGTGCCAGCAGTCTTATTCGGGGTTGGAACGAAAAACTGTTTTTT.